The following is a T cell receptor beta chain sequence with its context. The sample originates from a study of CD8 T cells in ankylosing spondylitis. Germline assignment: CDR1 DFQATT and CDR2 SNEGSKA (reference sequence). Trimming pared 6 bases from V and 2 bases from J, leaving 15 bases between. The CDR3 length is 14 residues. TCRdb ran MiXCR on the 5' RACE reads and lists one entry per CDR3 protein. Seen here are more than 20,000 distinct CDR3 sequences, under 15% observed once, and the top ten hold 30% to 45%. The sample was blood. The clonotype originates from a male donor with ankylosing spondylitis or in good health (not recorded which). The chain uses TRBV20-1 and TRBJ2-3, with D possibly matching TRBD2 (5 bases). For the CDR3, the DNA is TGCAGTGCAGACGGACTTGTAGACACAGATACGCAGTATTTT. This gives the protein CSADGLVDTDTQYF.